This T cell receptor beta chain was profiled in a study of T cell responses to AZD1222 COVID-19 vaccine. Study observations and caveats: Only a handful of AZD1222 recipients, six or seven in all, had baseline seropositivity. Spike-specific TCR breadth and depth were elevated following two AZD1222 doses.

The data were produced by immunoSEQ multiplex PCR, yet TCRdb's version contains in-frame clones alone and is incomplete. The data show 120,000 or so clones, approximately 88% seen once. Turning to this clone: The target antigen is unknown.

There are 15 residues in the CDR3. V lost 1 base to trimming and J lost 5 bases; unmatched junction nucleotides: 1. Germline loops: CDR1 SGHAT, CDR2 FQNNGV. The gene calls are TRBV11-2 and TRBJ2-4, with TRBD2 matching 11 bases. This sequence originates from an adult in good health. The sample in question was peripheral blood, obtained on day 0 of AZD1222 vaccination. DNA for the CDR3: TGTGCCAGCAGCTTAGCGGGACTAGCGGAAAACATTCAGTACTTC. The encoded protein is CASSLAGLAENIQYF.